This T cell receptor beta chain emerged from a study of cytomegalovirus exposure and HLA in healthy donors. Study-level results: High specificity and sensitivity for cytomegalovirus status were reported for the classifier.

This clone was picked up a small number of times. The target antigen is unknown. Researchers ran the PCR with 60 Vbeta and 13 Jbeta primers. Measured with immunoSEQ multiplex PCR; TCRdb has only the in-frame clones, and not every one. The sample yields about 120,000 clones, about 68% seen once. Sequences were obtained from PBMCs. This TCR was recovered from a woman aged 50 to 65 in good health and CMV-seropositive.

The CDR3 loop reads CASSTGQGNGYTF. In nucleotides, the CDR3 is TGTGCCAGCAGCACGGGACAGGGGAATGGCTACACCTTC. The chain links TRBV5-4 to TRBJ1-2, with 10 bases aligning to TRBD1. Losses at the gene ends were 4 bases for V and 6 bases for J; bases not matched to a gene: 3. This CDR3 spans 13 amino acids. Looked up from germline, CDR1 is SGHNT and CDR2 is YYREEE (reference sequence).